This T cell receptor (beta chain) was obtained from a study of siplizumab effects on memory and regulatory T cells. In regard to this clone: Antigen specificity is unknown.

V lost 4 bases, J lost 5 bases, and 11 bases stayed unmatched. There are 15 residues in the CDR3. Germline values: CDR1 SGHTS, CDR2 YDEGEE. Notes on the study in general: The alloresponse seemed to draw substantially on naive T cells, which appeared more diverse than memory cells.

Profiled with immunoSEQ multiplex PCR; TCRdb holds only in-frame clones, not every one. Of over 65,000 clones listed, roughly 93% were seen once; the top ten hold approximately 4.5%. The chain recombines TRBV5-8 with TRBJ2-7; 8 positions agree with TRBD1. The sequenced material came from CD8+ T cells sorted from blood. This TCR came from a human donor in good health. This chain's CDR3 is CASSPVRQGPHEQYF. In DNA, the CDR3 is TGTGCCAGCAGCCCGGTCCGACAGGGGCCCCACGAGCAGTACTTC.